A single sample gave rise to the 8 T cell receptor beta chains below, sequenced in a study of T cell responses to AZD1222 COVID-19 vaccine. Produced via immunoSEQ multiplex PCR; TCRdb's table is partial and in-frame only. The sample yields 150,000 or so clones, approximately 89% seen once. The sample here was peripheral blood, taken on day 0 of AZD1222 vaccination. The receptors derive from an adult in good health.

This clone has a handful of counts. V gene TRBV27 combines with J gene TRBJ2-7; 11 bases map to TRBD2. With V trimmed by 4 bases and J by 3 bases, 8 bases remained unmatched. The CDR3 has 16 residues. CDR1 MNHEY and CDR2 SMNVEV come from the germline V gene (reference sequence). This CDR3 reads CASSSLLTSGSYEQYF. CDR3 DNA sequence: TGTGCCAGCAGTTCGCTTCTAACTAGCGGGAGCTACGAGCAGTACTTC.

The rearrangement links TRBV30 to TRBJ2-1; 8 bases fit TRBD2. With 0 bases clipped from V and 9 bases from J, the junction kept 10 bases outside the gene matches. There are 15 residues in the CDR3. The germline gives CDR1 GTSNPN, CDR2 SVGIG (reference sequence). The CDR3 loop reads CAWSVYHGGGSEQFF. The CDR3 region has the DNA TGTGCCTGGAGTGTATACCACGGGGGGGGCAGTGAGCAGTTCTTC.

V usage is TRBV7-2 and J usage is TRBJ2-2, with TRBD2 as a possible D gene (6 bases). Trimming left V 5 bases short and J 7 bases short, with 14 bases between. This CDR3 comprises 14 residues. The V gene's germline CDR1 is SGHTA and CDR2 FQGNSA. The CDR3 is CASSPGGVSGELFF. Written as DNA, the CDR3 is TGTGCCAGCAGCCCCGGAGGGGTGAGCGGGGAGCTGTTTTTT.

The count of this clone is one. This chain connects TRBV28 to TRBJ1-2, with unresolved D. The germline CDR1 and CDR2 sequences are MDHEN and SYDVKM. V gave up 6 bases and J gave up 5 bases, with 10 bases separating them. The CDR3 is 12 residues long. The CDR3 reads CASSQTVYGYTF. The DNA of the CDR3 is TGTGCCAGCAGCCAGACTGTATATGGCTACACCTTC.

The chain carries TRBV27 and TRBJ1-5, with 7 bases matching TRBD1. The CDR3 is 15 residues long. Germline V gene data show CDR1 as MNHEY and CDR2 as SMNVEV (reference sequence). Trimming at V came to 5 bases and at J to 3 bases, leaving 7 bases not matched to a gene. DNA for the CDR3: TGTGCCAGCAGTACCTTGGGACAGCTCAATCAGCCCCAGCATTTT. Translating it yields CASSTLGQLNQPQHF.

This chain links TRBV11-3 with TRBJ1-1; a possible D gene is TRBD1 (5 bases). Germline V gene lookup returns CDR1 SGHNT and CDR2 YENEEA. Trimming pared 1 base from V and 8 bases from J, leaving 8 bases between. The CDR3 runs 12 residues. The CDR3 nucleotides are TGTGCCAGCAGCTTAGGGGGCGGGGAAGCTTTCTTT. Its protein product is CASSLGGGEAFF.

V and J are TRBV5-6 and TRBJ1-1, with D hard to call. Deletions cut 4 bases from V and 1 base from J, with 14 bases between. Looked up from germline, CDR1 is SGHDT and CDR2 is YYEEEE. The CDR3 contains 15 residues. CDR3 DNA: TGTGCCAGCAGCCTAATGCAAGGGTGGAACACTGAAGCTTTCTTT. Its protein is CASSLMQGWNTEAFF.

The genes are TRBV7-2 and TRBJ2-1; 9 bases align to TRBD2. Germline V gives CDR1 SGHTA, CDR2 FQGNSA. The CDR3 consists of 15 residues. Trimming took 2 bases from V and 7 from J; bases not matched to a gene: 6. For the CDR3, the DNA is TGTGCCAGCAGCTTAAAGGCGGGAGGGGGTAATGAGCAGTTCTTC. Its protein product is CASSLKAGGGNEQFF.